This T cell receptor beta chain was recorded in a study of human T cells and chemical hapten exposure. Study-wide background: Largely, small differences in pooled library volume made per-sample TCR yields vary.

This clonotype was recorded at least ten times. TCRdb reprocessed the RACE reads with MiXCR, giving one entry per CDR3 protein. The data contain a few hundred thousand distinct CDR3 sequences, about 6.3% of them singletons. Time point denoted: patch test 2, 6 weeks after DPC sensitization. Indicated treatment: therapeutic diphenylcyclopropenone sensitization with weekly scalp DPC. Prior to each patch test being applied, blood was drawn. Alopecia patients deemed DPC-suitable, aged 18 to 70, excluding pregnancy. The length of the CDR3 is 12 residues. V was clipped by 0 bases and J by 7 bases, with 6 bases between them.

The specimen comprised whole blood, sampled in connection with sensitization to the hapten diphenylcyclopropenone (DPC). The chain carries TRBV23-1 and TRBJ1-2; D possibly corresponds to TRBD1 (5 bases). TRBV23-1 is an ORF, with its function uncertain. The receptor was isolated from a woman between 18 and 29 years old with alopecia areata. Some clones in this sample may be carry-over from other donors' samples. CDR3 loop: CASSQSGGGYTF. For the CDR3, the DNA is TGCGCCAGCAGTCAATCGGGGGGTGGCTACACCTTC.